This T cell receptor beta chain was recorded in a study of T-cell reconstitution after alpha-beta-depleted transplantation in children. Unique molecular identifiers were incorporated when the TCRbeta library was constructed. TCRdb re-called the PCR reads through MiXCR, storing one row per CDR3 protein. This table holds a few hundred thousand distinct CDR3 sequences, 10% found once. A few counts support this clonotype. The V and J ends lost 7 bases and 0 bases, in that order; junction bases with no gene match: 12. CDR3 length: 17 amino acids. Germline CDR1 is SNHLY and CDR2 is FYNNEI. This chain joins TRBV2 and TRBJ2-4, with TRBD1 matching over 7 bases. The sequences come from PBMCs from the stem cell graft donor, collected from the stem cell graft. The sequence derives from a human donor who donated a stem cell graft to a child with acute lymphoblastic leukemia. CDR3 nucleotide sequence: TGTGCCAGCACTACGGCCAGGGGGAACGTAGCCAAAAACATTCAGTACTTC. This encodes CASTTARGNVAKNIQYF.